A single sample gave rise to the 31 T cell receptor beta chains below, sequenced in a study of T cell clonotyping in hematopoietic cell transplantation. Sequenced by immunoSEQ multiplex PCR; TCRdb stores in-frame clones only, minus some. The sample carries fewer than 25,000 clones, 70% to 85% recorded once. Sequencing input: peripheral blood mononuclear cells. These receptors originate from a man between 60 and 75 years old in good health. Some clones in this sample may be carry-over from other donors' samples.

As to this clone: Relative to the germline gene, one junction end is altered; a read error may explain this. The rearrangement links TRBV7-9 to TRBJ2-1, with D tentatively TRBD1 or TRBD2 (5 bases each). From germline, CDR1 is SEHNR and CDR2 FQNEAQ (reference sequence). The CDR3 totals 14 residues. CDR3 region: CASSPTDSRPEVVF. The CDR3 nucleotides read TGTGCCAGCAGCCCAACCGACAGCCGCCCGGAGGTTGTCTTC.

The chain links TRBV28 to TRBJ1-1, with D unresolved. The V gene's germline CDR1 is MDHEN and CDR2 SYDVKM. Trimming shortened V by 7 bases and J by 4 bases, and 10 bases separated the two germline ends. The CDR3 runs 12 residues. CDR3 in amino acids: CASMKLTTEAFF. The CDR3 DNA follows: TGTGCCAGCATGAAGTTGACCACTGAAGCTTTCTTT.

This chain joins TRBV30 and TRBJ2-3; TRBD2 matches 14 bases. Germline V lookup: CDR1 GTSNPN, CDR2 SVGIG (reference sequence). After removal of 3 bases from V and 0 bases from J, the junction contained 17 bases not matched to a gene. CDR3 length: 21 amino acids. CDR3 nucleotide sequence: TGTGCCTGGAGAGGGGGGCAGGGGACTAGCGGGAGTTATCGAAGCACAGATACGCAGTATTTT. It is translated as CAWRGGQGTSGSYRSTDTQYF.

The chain recombines TRBV27 with TRBJ1-1, with 7 bases fitting TRBD1. V was pared by 7 bases and J by 4 bases, with 6 bases of the junction left unmatched. The length of the CDR3 is 13 residues. Germline CDR1 is MNHEY and CDR2 is SMNVEV (reference sequence). As DNA, the CDR3 is TGTGCCAGCAACACACAGGGGTTCACTGAAGCTTTCTTT. This sequence encodes CASNTQGFTEAFF.

The chain employs TRBV30 and TRBJ1-2; TRBD1 agrees at 9 bases. There are 14 residues in the CDR3. Germline V gene lookup returns CDR1 GTSNPN and CDR2 SVGIG (reference sequence). The V gene end was trimmed by 0 bases and the J gene end by 6 bases; junction bases not matched to a gene: 5. CDR3 nucleotides: TGTGCCTGGAGTGTACAAGGGACAGGGAATGGCTACACCTTC. Translating gives CAWSVQGTGNGYTF.

The chain joins TRBV6-5 to TRBJ1-1; 9 nucleotides match TRBD1. The CDR3 runs to 14 residues. Germline V CDR1 and CDR2: MNHEY, SVGAGI. J was trimmed by 5 bases and V by 6 bases; bases with no gene match: 7. As DNA, the CDR3 is TGTGCCAGCAGCTCGGACAGGGGAGAAACTGAAGCTTTCTTT. It codes for CASSSDRGETEAFF.

V gene TRBV7-9 combines with J gene TRBJ2-1; D is undetermined. CDR3 length: 15 amino acids. Germline V gives CDR1 SEHNR, CDR2 FQNEAQ (reference sequence). Trimming pared 3 bases from V and 3 bases from J, leaving 12 bases between. The CDR3 sequence is CASSFLSFFYNEQFF. The CDR3 bases are TGTGCCAGCAGCTTCCTATCTTTTTTCTACAATGAGCAGTTCTTC.

This clone is a singleton in its sample. The rearrangement joins TRBV30 to TRBJ1-5; D unclear. V was cut by 1 base and J by 5 bases, with 15 bases left in between. Germline V gene data show CDR1 as GTSNPN and CDR2 as SVGIG (reference sequence). The CDR3 sequence is 15 residues long. The CDR3 loop reads CAWSAGLGLDQPQHF. CDR3 bases: TGTGCCTGGAGTGCCGGATTGGGCCTAGATCAGCCCCAGCATTTT.

The chain joins TRBV6-6 to TRBJ1-5; weak D call: TRBD1 (5 bases). Trimming removed 5 bases at V and 1 base at J, with 12 bases between. This CDR3 region has 15 residues. CDR1 MNHNY and CDR2 SVGAGI come from the germline V gene (reference sequence). The CDR3 reads CASSNRDGSNQPQHF. CDR3 coding DNA: TGTGCCAGCAGTAACCGGGACGGAAGCAATCAGCCCCAGCATTTT.

This clone was counted a few times. The rearrangement uses TRBV27 and TRBJ1-1, with D perhaps matching TRBD1 (6 bases). The CDR3 is 15 residues long. V was clipped by 5 bases and J by 1 base, with 14 bases between them. Germline loops: CDR1 MNHEY, CDR2 SMNVEV (reference sequence). The CDR3: CASSPQTGPNTEAFF. The CDR3 coding sequence is TGTGCCAGCAGTCCCCAGACAGGACCGAACACTGAAGCTTTCTTT.

The chain is built from TRBV29-1 and TRBJ2-5, with 8 bases identical to TRBD1. The tail of the sequence fits TRBJ2-7 better, so the J call may be wrong. CDR1 and CDR2 (germline): SQVTM, ANQGSEA. CDR3 length: 14 amino acids. The CDR3 loop reads CSVRAGQVYYEQYF. In DNA form, the CDR3 reads TGCAGCGTTCGCGCGGGACAGGTTTACTACGAGCAGTACTTC.

The chain carries TRBV27 and TRBJ2-5, with D perhaps TRBD1 (5 bases). The CDR3 contains 14 residues. Trimming took off 7 bases at V and 1 base at J, with 13 bases between the two ends. Germline assignment: CDR1 MNHEY and CDR2 SMNVEV (reference sequence). CDR3 region: CASKITGAQETQYF. CDR3 DNA sequence: TGTGCCAGCAAAATAACAGGTGCCCAAGAGACCCAGTACTTC.

The chain combines TRBV30 with TRBJ2-3; 12 bases agree with TRBD2. The CDR3 contains 13 residues. The V segment lost 0 bases and the J segment 11 bases; nucleotides outside the gene matches: 3. Germline-derived CDR1 and CDR2 are GTSNPN and SVGIG (reference sequence). The CDR3 loop is CAWSVLAGGRQYF. The CDR3 DNA reads as TGTGCCTGGAGTGTTCTAGCGGGGGGGAGGCAGTATTTT.

This chain's CDR3 is CASSQSRRDGDSPLHF. DNA of the CDR3: TGCGCCAGCAGCCAAAGCCGCCGGGACGGCGATTCACCCCTCCACTTT. The rearrangement joins TRBV4-1 to TRBJ1-6; D might be TRBD1 (5 bases). Per germline, CDR1 MGHRA and CDR2 YSYEKL. The CDR3 has 16 residues. Trimming stripped 2 bases from V and 8 bases from J, with 16 bases between.

The genes are TRBV6-5 and TRBJ1-2, with a possible D match to TRBD1 (5 bases). Trimming removed 4 bases at V and 4 bases at J, with 10 bases between. The germline V gene encodes CDR1 MNHEY and CDR2 SVGAGI. The CDR3 runs to 13 residues. The CDR3 sequence is CASSSAGSYGYTF. The CDR3, as DNA: TGTGCCAGCAGTTCCGCAGGGTCCTATGGCTACACCTTC.

The gene calls are TRBV30 and TRBJ2-4; no clear D. The CDR3 contains 11 residues. V shed 4 bases and J shed 4 bases, with 5 bases lying between them. CDR1 and CDR2 (germline): GTSNPN, SVGIG (reference sequence). CDR3 sequence (DNA): TGTGCCTGGACAGTGAAAAACATTCAGTACTTC. Encoded protein: CAWTVKNIQYF.

This chain joins TRBV6-4 and TRBJ2-3; the D is unclear. The V gene's germline CDR1 is MRHNA and CDR2 SNTAGT. The CDR3 is 13 residues long. Trimming left V 2 bases short and J 5 bases short, with 8 bases between. The CDR3 DNA reads as TGTGCCAGCAGTGACGGAGTCGAAGATACGCAGTATTTT. Its protein is CASSDGVEDTQYF.

V usage is TRBV7-3 and J usage is TRBJ1-1; D is unresolved. V was cut by 3 bases and J by 4 bases, with 12 bases left in between. The germline V gene encodes CDR1 SGHTA and CDR2 FQGTGA. The CDR3 covers 14 residues. The CDR3 DNA reads as TGTGCCAGCAGCTTTGCTGGAGGAGGCACTGAAGCTTTCTTT. This codes for CASSFAGGGTEAFF.

CDR3 sequence reads: CASALGTSGINEQFF. The CDR3 DNA reads TGTGCCAGCGCCTTGGGGACTAGCGGAATCAATGAGCAGTTCTTC. The chain links TRBV2 to TRBJ2-1; TRBD2 agrees at 11 bases. The junction had 9 bases not matched to a gene; V was cut back by 8 bases and J by 6 bases. The germline V gene has CDR1 SNHLY and CDR2 FYNNEI. CDR3 length: 15 residues.

The V call is TRBV19, the J call TRBJ1-1; perhaps TRBD1 as D (6 bases). The V gene lost 3 bases and the J gene lost 4 bases, with 18 bases spanning the gap. The CDR3 is 16 residues long. The germline gives CDR1 LNHDA, CDR2 SQIVND (reference sequence). CDR3 amino acids: CASSMGGVQGSTEAFF. The CDR3 region has the DNA TGTGCCAGTAGTATGGGGGGGGTACAGGGCAGCACTGAAGCTTTCTTT.

V gene TRBV5-6 combines with J gene TRBJ2-2; D call uncertain. Trimming removed 0 bases from V and 6 bases from J, with 6 bases in between. The CDR3 contains 13 residues. The germline V gene has CDR1 SGHDT and CDR2 YYEEEE. Written as DNA, the CDR3 is TGTGCCAGCAGCTTGGGTGACTCCGGGGAGCTGTTTTTT. Translated, it gives CASSLGDSGELFF.

This chain joins TRBV5-1 and TRBJ1-2; TRBD1 is a possible D gene (6 bases). Germline loops: CDR1 SGHRS, CDR2 YFSETQ. The CDR3 contains 15 residues. Between the trimmed V and J ends, which lost 1 base and 3 bases, there was a span of 13 bases. The CDR3 sequence: CASSLLGGGDYGYTF. The CDR3 nucleotides read TGCGCCAGCAGCTTGCTGGGAGGGGGGGACTATGGCTACACCTTC. Full variable domain (remainder filled in from reference TRBV5-1 and TRBJ1-2): KAGVTQTPRYLIKTRGQQVTLSCSPISGHRSVSWYQQTPGQGLQFLFEYFSETQRNKGNFPGRFSGRQFSNSRSEMNVSTLELGDSALYLCASSLLGGGDYGYTFGSGTRLTVV.

The rearrangement joins TRBV19 to TRBJ2-7; either TRBD1 or TRBD2 may supply D (5 bases each). This CDR3 is 13 amino acids long. The germline V gene encodes CDR1 LNHDA and CDR2 SQIVND (reference sequence). Trimming took 1 base from V and 3 from J, leaving 7 bases between them. The CDR3 region is CASSIVGVYEQYF. The CDR3 DNA is TGTGCCAGTAGTATAGTGGGGGTCTACGAGCAGTACTTC.

This clone was seen once. The J gene is TRBJ1-2, the V gene TRBV4-1; D uncertain. The CDR3 length is 15 residues. The V and J ends lost 0 bases and 3 bases respectively, with 11 bases between them. The germline V gene encodes CDR1 MGHRA and CDR2 YSYEKL. The CDR3 coding sequence is TGCGCCAGCAGCCAAGATAAGGAGGGTCACTATGGCTACACCTTC. It encodes CASSQDKEGHYGYTF.

This clone was recorded a few times. The V and J genes are TRBV4-1 and TRBJ1-6, with 8 nucleotides matching TRBD1. J lost 11 bases, V lost 0 bases, and 9 bases had no gene match. The CDR3 has 16 residues. Germline loops: CDR1 MGHRA, CDR2 YSYEKL. The DNA of the CDR3 is TGCGCCAGCAGCCAAGAAGGGACAGGCAGCTGGGCACCCCTCCACTTT. Its protein is CASSQEGTGSWAPLHF.

The chain recombines TRBV15 with TRBJ2-7; 7 positions match TRBD1. Germline V gives CDR1 LNHNV, CDR2 YYDKDF (reference sequence). CDR3 length: 14 amino acids. Trimming at V came to 0 bases and at J to 3 bases, leaving 2 bases not matched to a gene. The CDR3 DNA sequence: TGTGCCACCAGCAGAGATAACAGGGGCTACGAGCAGTACTTC. Its translation: CATSRDNRGYEQYF.

The V and J genes are TRBV10-3 and TRBJ2-5; the D is unclear. V was pared by 9 bases and J by 0 bases, with 8 bases between. Germline CDR1 reads ENHRY; CDR2 reads SYGVKD. The CDR3 sequence is 12 residues long. CDR3 region: CAIAEYQETQYF. CDR3 in DNA: TGTGCCATAGCTGAGTACCAAGAGACCCAGTACTTC.

The chain has TRBV29-1 and TRBJ2-7; the D gene is possibly TRBD2 (6 bases). The CDR3 is 13 residues long. The V gene lost 6 bases and the J gene lost 4 bases, with 16 bases spanning the gap. Germline values: CDR1 SQVTM, CDR2 ANQGSEA. The CDR3 coding sequence is TGCAGCGTGGCGACTGGAGGGGTTTACGAGCAGTACTTC. This sequence encodes CSVATGGVYEQYF.

The rearrangement links TRBV9 to TRBJ1-4; 8 nucleotides line up with TRBD1. The CDR3 covers 16 residues. Germline V gives CDR1 SGDLS, CDR2 YYNGEE. With V trimmed by 4 bases and J by 8 bases, 13 bases remained unmatched. Here the CDR3 DNA reads TGTGCCAGCAGCCCGAACCTTGACAGGGGTGGCGAAAAACTGTTTTTT. Its protein product is CASSPNLDRGGEKLFF.

V usage is TRBV5-6 and J usage is TRBJ1-4, with 9 bases fitting TRBD1. V lost 3 bases, J lost 8 bases, and 11 bases stayed unmatched. The CDR3 covers 16 residues. Per the germline V gene, CDR1 is SGHDT and CDR2 is YYEEEE. DNA of the CDR3: TGTGCCAGCAGCTCGACCCAGACAGGGGGAGAAGAAAAACTGTTTTTT. Translation gives CASSSTQTGGEEKLFF.

V gene TRBV5-1 combines with J gene TRBJ2-7; 9 bases fit TRBD1. Germline V gene sequence: CDR1 SGHRS, CDR2 YFSETQ. The CDR3 has 15 residues. V dropped 7 bases and J dropped 1; count of bases not matched to a gene: 9. The CDR3 spells CASSRTGGTSYEQYF. As DNA, the CDR3 is TGCGCCAGCTCCCGTACAGGGGGCACTTCCTACGAGCAGTACTTC.